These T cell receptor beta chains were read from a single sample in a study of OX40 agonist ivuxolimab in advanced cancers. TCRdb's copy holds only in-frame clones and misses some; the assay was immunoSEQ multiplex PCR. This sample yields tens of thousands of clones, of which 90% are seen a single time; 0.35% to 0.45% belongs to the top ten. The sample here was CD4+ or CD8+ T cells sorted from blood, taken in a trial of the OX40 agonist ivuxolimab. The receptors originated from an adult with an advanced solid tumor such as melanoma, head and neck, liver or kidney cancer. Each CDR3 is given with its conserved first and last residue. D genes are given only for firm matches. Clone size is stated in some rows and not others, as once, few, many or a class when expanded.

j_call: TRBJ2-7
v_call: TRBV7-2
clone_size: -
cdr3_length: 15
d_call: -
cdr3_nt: TGTGCCAGCAGCCCCAGGACCCAGCCCTCCTACGAGCAGTACTTC
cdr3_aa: CASSPRTQPSYEQYF

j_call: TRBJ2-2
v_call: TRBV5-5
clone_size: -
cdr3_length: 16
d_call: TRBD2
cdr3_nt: TGTGCCAGCAGCAGCGGACTAGCGGTGAACACCGGGGAGCTGTTTTTT
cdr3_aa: CASSSGLAVNTGELFF

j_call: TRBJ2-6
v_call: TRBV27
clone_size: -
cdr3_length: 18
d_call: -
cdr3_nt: TGTGCCAGCAGTTTATTAGAGGGACGGACCTCTGGGGCCAACGTCCTGACTTTC
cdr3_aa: CASSLLEGRTSGANVLTF

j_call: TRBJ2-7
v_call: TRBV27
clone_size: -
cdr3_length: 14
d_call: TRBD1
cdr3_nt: TGTGCCAGCAGTACCGGGACAGGGGTTTACGAGCAGTACTTC
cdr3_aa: CASSTGTGVYEQYF

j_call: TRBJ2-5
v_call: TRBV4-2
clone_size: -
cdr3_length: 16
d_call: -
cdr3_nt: TGTGCCAGCAGCCTTGGGGTAGGGGGCCGGGAGGAGACCCAGTACTTC
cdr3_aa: CASSLGVGGREETQYF

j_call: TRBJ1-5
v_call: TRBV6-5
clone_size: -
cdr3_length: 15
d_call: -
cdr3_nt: TGTGCCAGCAGTAACGGACAGAGTGTAGGTCCGCCCCAGCATTTT
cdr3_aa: CASSNGQSVGPPQHF

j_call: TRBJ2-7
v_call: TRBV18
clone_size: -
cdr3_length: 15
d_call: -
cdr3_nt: TGTGCCAGCTCACCGGGACAGCGGGTCACCTACGAGCAGTACTTC
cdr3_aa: CASSPGQRVTYEQYF

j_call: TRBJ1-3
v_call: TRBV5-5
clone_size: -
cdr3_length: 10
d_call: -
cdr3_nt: TGTGCCAGCAGGGAAAACACCATATATTTT
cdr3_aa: CASRENTIYF

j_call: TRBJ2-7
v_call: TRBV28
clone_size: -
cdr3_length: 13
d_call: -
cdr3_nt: TGTGCCAGCAGTTTAGACACTTCCTACGAGCAGTACTTC
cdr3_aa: CASSLDTSYEQYF

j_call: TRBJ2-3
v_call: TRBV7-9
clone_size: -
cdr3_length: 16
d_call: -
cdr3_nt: TGTGCCAGCAGCTTAGTGGGGGCCAGTAGCACAGATACGCAGTATTTT
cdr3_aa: CASSLVGASSTDTQYF

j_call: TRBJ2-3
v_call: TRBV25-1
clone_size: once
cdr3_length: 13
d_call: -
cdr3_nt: TGTGCCAGCCTGAGAGGGGGGGGCGATACGCAGTATTTT
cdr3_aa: CASLRGGGDTQYF

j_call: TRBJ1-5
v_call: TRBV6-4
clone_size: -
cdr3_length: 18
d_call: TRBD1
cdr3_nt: TGTGCCAGCAGCCCCATGGGACAGGGGGCAAGGTGGTGTCAGCCCCAGCATTTT
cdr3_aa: CASSPMGQGARWCQPQHF

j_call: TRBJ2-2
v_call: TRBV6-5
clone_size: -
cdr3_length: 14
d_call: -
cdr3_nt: TGTGCCAGCCTAGTAGCGGCAAACACCGGGGAGCTGTTTTTT
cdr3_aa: CASLVAANTGELFF

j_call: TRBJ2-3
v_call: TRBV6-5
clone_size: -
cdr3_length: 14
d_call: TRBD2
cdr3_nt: TGTGCCAGCAGTACTAGCGTCGGCGCAGATACGCAGTATTTT
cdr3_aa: CASSTSVGADTQYF

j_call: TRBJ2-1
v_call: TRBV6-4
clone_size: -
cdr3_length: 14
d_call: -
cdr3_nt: TGTGCCAGCACCCCGGGCAGGGGCTACAATGAGCAGTTCTTC
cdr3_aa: CASTPGRGYNEQFF

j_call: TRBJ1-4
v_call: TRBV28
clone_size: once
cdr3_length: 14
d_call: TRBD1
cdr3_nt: TGTGCCAGCAGTACAGGACAGGAAAGTGAAAAACTGTTTTTT
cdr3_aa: CASSTGQESEKLFF

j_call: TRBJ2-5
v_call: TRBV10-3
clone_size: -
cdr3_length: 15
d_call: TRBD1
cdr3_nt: TGTGCCATCAGTGAGTTCGGGACAGGGGAGGAGACCCAGTACTTC
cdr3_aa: CAISEFGTGEETQYF

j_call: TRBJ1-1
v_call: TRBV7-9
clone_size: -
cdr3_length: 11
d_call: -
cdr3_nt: TGTGCCAGCAGCTTGGGTTTTGAAGCTTTCTTT
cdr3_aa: CASSLGFEAFF

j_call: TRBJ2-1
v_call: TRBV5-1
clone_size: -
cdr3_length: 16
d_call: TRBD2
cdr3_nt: TGCGCCAGCAGCGTGGATAGCGGGGGGAACTACAATGAGCAGTTCTTC
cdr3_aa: CASSVDSGGNYNEQFF

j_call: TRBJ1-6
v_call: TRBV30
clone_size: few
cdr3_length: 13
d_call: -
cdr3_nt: TGTGCCTGGGATCGAAGGCATAATTCACCCCTCCACTTT
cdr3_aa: CAWDRRHNSPLHF

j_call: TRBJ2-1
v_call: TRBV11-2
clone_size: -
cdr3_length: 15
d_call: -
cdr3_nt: TGTGCCAGCAGCTTCAACAGGGAGAGGTACAATGAGCAGTTCTTC
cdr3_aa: CASSFNRERYNEQFF

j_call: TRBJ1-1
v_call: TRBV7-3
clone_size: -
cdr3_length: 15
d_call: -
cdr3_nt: TGTGCCAGCAGCCGTTCCCCCGGGGAAAGGGAAGGAGCTTTCTTT
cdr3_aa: CASSRSPGEREGAFF

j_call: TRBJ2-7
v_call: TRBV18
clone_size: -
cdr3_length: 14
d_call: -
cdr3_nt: TGTGCCAGCTCACAGCTTGTTGACAGCTACGAGCAGTACTTC
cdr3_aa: CASSQLVDSYEQYF

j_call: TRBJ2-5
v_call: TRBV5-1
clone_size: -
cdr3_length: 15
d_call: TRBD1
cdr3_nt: TGCGCCAGCAGCTTGGTTGGACAGGGGCAAGAGACCCAGTACTTC
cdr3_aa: CASSLVGQGQETQYF

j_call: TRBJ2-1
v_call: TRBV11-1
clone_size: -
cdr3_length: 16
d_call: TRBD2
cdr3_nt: TGTGCCAGCAGCTTAGAAATTGCGGGGGGAAACAATGAGCAGTTCTTC
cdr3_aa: CASSLEIAGGNNEQFF

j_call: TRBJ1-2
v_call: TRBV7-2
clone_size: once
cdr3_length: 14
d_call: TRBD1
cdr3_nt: TGTGCCAGCAGCTATCGGGACAGTTTCTATGGCTACACCTTC
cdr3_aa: CASSYRDSFYGYTF

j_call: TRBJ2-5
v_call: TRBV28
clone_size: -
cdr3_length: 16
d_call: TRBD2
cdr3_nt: TGTGCCAGCAGTTTATCCGCTAGCGGGAGTGGAAAGACCCAGTACTTC
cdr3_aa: CASSLSASGSGKTQYF

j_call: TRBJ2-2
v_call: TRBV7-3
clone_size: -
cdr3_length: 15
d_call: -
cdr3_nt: TGTGCCAGCAGCAGTGGGCCCACAACAACCGGGGAGCTGTTTTTT
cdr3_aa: CASSSGPTTTGELFF

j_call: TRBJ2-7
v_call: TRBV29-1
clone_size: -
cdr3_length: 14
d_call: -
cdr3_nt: TGCAGCGTTTGGGCTAAGGAGTTCTCCTACGAGCAGTACTTC
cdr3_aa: CSVWAKEFSYEQYF

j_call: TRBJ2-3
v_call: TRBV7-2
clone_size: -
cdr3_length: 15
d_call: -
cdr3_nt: TGTGCCAGCAGCTTTGGGCTTCTTAGCACAGATACGCAGTATTTT
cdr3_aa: CASSFGLLSTDTQYF

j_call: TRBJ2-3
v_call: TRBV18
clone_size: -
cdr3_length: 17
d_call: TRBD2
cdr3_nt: TGTGCCAGCTCACCACCGGCCAGCGGGGCTATCACAGATACGCAGTATTTT
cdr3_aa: CASSPPASGAITDTQYF

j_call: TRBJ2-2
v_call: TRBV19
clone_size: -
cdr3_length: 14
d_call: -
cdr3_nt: TGTGCCAGTAGTATTCAGGGAACCACCGGGGAGCTGTTTTTT
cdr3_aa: CASSIQGTTGELFF

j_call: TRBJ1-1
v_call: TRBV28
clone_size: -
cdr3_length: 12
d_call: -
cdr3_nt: TGTGCCAGCAGCGGAAGGAACACTGAAGCTTTCTTT
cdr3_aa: CASSGRNTEAFF

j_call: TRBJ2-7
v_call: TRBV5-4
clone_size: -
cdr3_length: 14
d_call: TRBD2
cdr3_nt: TGTGCCAGCAGCTTGGTCGGTAGCGGGTCCGAGCAGTACTTC
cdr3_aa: CASSLVGSGSEQYF

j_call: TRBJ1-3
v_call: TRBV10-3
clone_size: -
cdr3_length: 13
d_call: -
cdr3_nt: TGTGCCACCGTGGAGGGAACTGGAAACACCATATATTTT
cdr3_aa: CATVEGTGNTIYF

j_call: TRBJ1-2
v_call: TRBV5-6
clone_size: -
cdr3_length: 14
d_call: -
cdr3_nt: TGTGCCAGCAGCTTGGACCGACAGAACTATGGCTACACCTTC
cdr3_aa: CASSLDRQNYGYTF